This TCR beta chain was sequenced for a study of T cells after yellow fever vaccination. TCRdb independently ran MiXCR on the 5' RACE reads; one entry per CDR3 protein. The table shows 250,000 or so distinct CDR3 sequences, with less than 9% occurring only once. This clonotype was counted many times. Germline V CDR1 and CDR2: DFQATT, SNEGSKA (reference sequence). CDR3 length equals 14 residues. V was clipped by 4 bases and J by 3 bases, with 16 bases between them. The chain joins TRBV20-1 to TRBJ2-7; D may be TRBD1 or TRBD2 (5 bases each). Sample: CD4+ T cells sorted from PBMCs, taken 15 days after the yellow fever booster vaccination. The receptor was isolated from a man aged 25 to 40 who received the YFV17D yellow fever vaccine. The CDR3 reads CSAIHRTGDYEQYF. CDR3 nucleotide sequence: TGCAGTGCTATCCACAGGACTGGGGACTACGAGCAGTACTTC.